The 32 T cell receptor beta chains below all came from one sample that was sequenced in a study of shared clonotypes between healthy human individuals. Measured with immunoSEQ multiplex PCR; TCRdb has only the in-frame clones, and not every one. The sample contains about 2.3 million clones, around 92% of which appear only once. Sequenced: naive CD4+ T cells from PBMCs. Subset: CD45RA+ positively selected. Every receptor here comes from a man younger than 30 in good health. Some clones in this sample may be carry-over from other donors' samples.

The chain couples TRBV27 to TRBJ1-6, with 7 positions matching TRBD1. V shed 1 base, J shed 6 bases, and the junction held 9 bases outside the gene matches. This CDR3 comprises 17 residues. The germline CDR1 and CDR2 sequences are MNHEY and SMNVEV (reference sequence). This chain's CDR3 is CASSLWRPGTANSPLHF. CDR3 coding DNA: TGTGCCAGCAGTTTATGGCGCCCCGGGACAGCTAATTCACCCCTCCACTTT.

This clone was observed once. This chain links TRBV9 with TRBJ1-5; the match to TRBD1 covers 12 bases. Per germline, CDR1 SGDLS and CDR2 YYNGEE. This CDR3 is built from 17 residues. The ends lost 3 bases at V and 7 bases at J; junction bases unmatched: 11. CDR3 bases: TGTGCCAGCAGCGCGGGACAGGGGGCGCAAGGTCTCCAGCCCCAGCATTTT. Translation gives CASSAGQGAQGLQPQHF.

The chain recombines TRBV10-3 with TRBJ2-7, with 7 bases aligning to TRBD1. The J segment lost 2 bases and the V segment lost 11 bases, leaving 9 bases of the junction unmatched. CDR1 is ENHRY and CDR2 is SYGVKD in the germline V gene. This CDR3 has 13 residues. CDR3 in DNA: TGTGCCGCCACAGGGGAGCCAACCTACGAGCAGTACTTC. Translated, it gives CAATGEPTYEQYF.

J is TRBJ1-2 and V is TRBV7-3, with a tentative D call TRBD1 (6 bases). V was pared by 5 bases and J by 7 bases, with 17 bases between. Germline CDR1 and CDR2: SGHTA and FQGTGA. The CDR3 is 14 residues long. CDR3 DNA: TGTGCCAGCAGCCCCTCCGGGGCAGGGGCTGGCTACACCTTC. This sequence encodes CASSPSGAGAGYTF.

This chain connects TRBV7-3 to TRBJ2-1, with a tentative D call TRBD2 (7 bases). This CDR3 has 15 residues. Trimming pared 4 bases from V and 10 bases from J, leaving 20 bases between. Germline loops: CDR1 SGHTA, CDR2 FQGTGA. The CDR3 sequence: CASSSWGGHPYEQFF. Written as DNA, the CDR3 is TGTGCCAGCAGCTCCTGGGGGGGGCACCCTTACGAGCAGTTCTTC. The entire variable domain, with the rest obtained from reference TRBV7-3 and TRBJ2-1, is as follows: GAGVSQTPSNKVTEKGKYVELRCDPISGHTALYWYRQSLGQGPEFLIYFQGTGAADDSGLPNDRFFAVRPEGSVSTLKIQRTERGDSAVYLCASSSWGGHPYEQFFGPGTRLTVL.

V gene TRBV29-1 combines with J gene TRBJ2-1; tentatively, D is TRBD1 or TRBD2 (5 bases each). Trimming shortened V by 8 bases and J by 5 bases, and 16 bases separated the two germline ends. Germline assignment: CDR1 SQVTM and CDR2 ANQGSEA. This CDR3 has 13 residues. This CDR3 is CSLSGRWDNEQFF. Written as DNA, the CDR3 is TGCAGCCTATCGGGACGGTGGGACAATGAGCAGTTCTTC.

The chain links TRBV5-1 to TRBJ2-3; D ambiguous. CDR1 is SGHRS, CDR2 YFSETQ, per germline. The CDR3 is 14 amino acids. V lost 0 bases and J lost 6, with 11 bases in between. CDR3 in DNA: TGCGCCAGCAGCTTGGGACCGACGAAGGATACGCAGTATTTT. Amino acid sequence: CASSLGPTKDTQYF.

V usage is TRBV19 and J usage is TRBJ1-1, with 7 bases aligning to TRBD1. CDR1 is LNHDA, CDR2 SQIVND, per germline (reference sequence). This CDR3 is 12 amino acids long. The J segment lost 11 bases and the V segment lost 3 bases, leaving 6 bases of the junction unmatched. The CDR3 protein is CASSIDGTDAFF. In DNA form, the CDR3 reads TGTGCCAGTAGTATCGACGGGACAGACGCTTTCTTT.

The gene calls are TRBV4-2 and TRBJ2-1; TRBD2 matches 8 bases. Germline V gene data show CDR1 as LGHNA and CDR2 as YNFKEQ. J was trimmed by 8 bases and V by 1 base; bases with no gene match: 10. The CDR3 has 16 residues. CDR3 loop: CASSQGSGSLDDEQFF. The CDR3 region has the DNA TGTGCCAGCAGCCAAGGAAGCGGGAGTTTGGATGATGAGCAGTTCTTC.

The gene calls are TRBV5-4 and TRBJ1-2, with no clear D. The CDR3 is 12 residues long. Germline loops: CDR1 SGHNT, CDR2 YYREEE (reference sequence). Trimming stripped 4 bases from V and 6 bases from J, with 10 bases between. CDR3 coding DNA: TGTGCCAGCAGCCAGGCCTCGGATGGCTACACCTTC. Translation: CASSQASDGYTF.

A single count supports this clone. J is TRBJ2-1 and V is TRBV7-2, with a weak D call TRBD2 (6 bases). Trimming stripped 5 bases from V and 2 bases from J, with 22 bases between. Germline V gives CDR1 SGHTA, CDR2 FQGNSA. The CDR3 consists of 18 residues. The CDR3 sequence is CASSPGFPSEVTYNEQFF. CDR3 bases: TGTGCCAGCAGCCCTGGTTTCCCTAGCGAGGTTACCTACAATGAGCAGTTCTTC.

This clone occurred once. The gene calls are TRBV6-1 and TRBJ2-3; no clear D gene. Deletions cut 7 bases from V and 2 bases from J, with 10 bases between. The germline CDR1 and CDR2 sequences are MNHNS and SASEGT. The CDR3 is 13 amino acids. The DNA for the CDR3 is TGTGCCAGCACTCTAGGCCCCACAGATACGCAGTATTTT. This codes for CASTLGPTDTQYF.

V is TRBV4-2 and J is TRBJ2-3; D gene unclear. CDR1 and CDR2 (germline): LGHNA, YNFKEQ. The CDR3 extends over 14 amino acids. Trimming took off 3 bases at V and 0 bases at J, with 7 bases between the two ends. For the CDR3, the DNA is TGTGCCAGCAGCCACGTAGAGAGCACAGATACGCAGTATTTT. Translation gives CASSHVESTDTQYF.

The chain couples TRBV6-1 to TRBJ2-3, with 11 bases identical to TRBD1. The germline CDR1 and CDR2 sequences are MNHNS and SASEGT. V was pared by 0 bases and J by 7 bases, with 12 bases of the junction left unmatched. CDR3 length equals 18 residues. This chain's CDR3 is CASSEAWVRGQGDHTQYF. The CDR3 DNA reads TGTGCCAGCAGTGAAGCTTGGGTTAGGGGACAGGGGGATCATACGCAGTATTTT.

The chain recombines TRBV27 with TRBJ1-5; possible D gene TRBD1, 5 bases. Between the trimmed V and J ends, which lost 2 bases and 6 bases, there was a span of 14 bases. CDR3 size: 15 residues. CDR1 and CDR2 from the germline V gene are MNHEY and SMNVEV (reference sequence). The CDR3 protein is CASSLLSRVGQPQHF. DNA of the CDR3: TGTGCCAGCAGTTTACTTTCCAGGGTGGGTCAGCCCCAGCATTTT.

The chain recombines TRBV28 with TRBJ1-1; 10 bases are a match to TRBD1. Germline V CDR1 and CDR2: MDHEN, SYDVKM. Trimming removed 2 bases from V and 1 base from J; junction bases left unmatched: 7. The CDR3 extends over 17 amino acids. The CDR3 DNA reads TGTGCCAGCAGTTTACTACCGGGACAGGGGCAGAACACTGAAGCTTTCTTT. Its translation: CASSLLPGQGQNTEAFF.

The chain couples TRBV5-4 to TRBJ2-1; 10 bases map to TRBD2. The germline V gene encodes CDR1 SGHNT and CDR2 YYREEE (reference sequence). The CDR3 is 17 amino acids. Trimming cost V 1 base and J 10 bases; bases outside gene matches: 14. The CDR3 here is CASSLRSPPSGSREQFF. The CDR3 DNA follows: TGTGCCAGCAGCTTGAGATCCCCCCCTAGCGGGAGTAGGGAGCAGTTCTTC.

This chain connects TRBV7-3 to TRBJ2-7; 7 bases are a match to TRBD1. Germline V CDR1 and CDR2: SGHTA, FQGTGA. With 4 bases clipped from V and 1 base from J, the junction kept 7 bases outside the gene matches. The CDR3 length is 15 residues. CDR3 sequence (DNA): TGTGCCAGCAGCTACACCGGGACAGAGTCCTACGAGCAGTACTTC. This codes for CASSYTGTESYEQYF.

The chain is built from TRBV9 and TRBJ1-1; 11 bases match TRBD1. In germline, CDR1 is SGDLS, CDR2 YYNGEE. V was pared by 4 bases and J by 5 bases, with 4 bases of the junction left unmatched. CDR3 length: 14 residues. The CDR3 spells CASSRDRGNTEAFF. CDR3 DNA: TGTGCCAGCAGCCGGGACAGGGGGAATACTGAAGCTTTCTTT.

The rearrangement links TRBV18 to TRBJ1-4, with 9 bases matching TRBD1. The germline gives CDR1 KGHSH, CDR2 LQKENI. The CDR3 spans 16 residues. V lost 6 bases and J lost 8; bases outside the gene matches: 13. CDR3: CASSYSPGQGGEKLFF. CDR3 DNA: TGTGCCAGCTCGTACAGCCCGGGACAGGGTGGCGAAAAACTGTTTTTT.

The J gene is TRBJ2-2, the V gene TRBV11-2, with 10 bases identical to TRBD2. Per germline, CDR1 SGHAT and CDR2 FQNNGV. With 3 bases clipped from V and 6 bases from J, the junction kept 1 base outside the gene matches. The CDR3 is made up of 14 amino acids. In DNA, the CDR3 is TGTGCCAGCAGCTTTCTAGCGGGAGCCGGGGAGCTGTTTTTT. It translates to CASSFLAGAGELFF.

About this clone: Other DNA variants within this sample encode the same CDR3. This chain uses TRBV6-1 with TRBJ2-7; the match to TRBD1 covers 10 bases. Germline-derived CDR1 and CDR2 are MNHNS and SASEGT. Germline trimming cut 4 bases from V and 2 bases from J; bases unmatched to any gene: 2. The CDR3 sequence is 14 residues long. The CDR3 region is CASSAGTGAYEQYF. The CDR3 DNA sequence: TGTGCCAGCAGTGCCGGGACAGGGGCCTACGAGCAGTACTTC.

This clone came up once. This chain links TRBV7-8 with TRBJ1-3, with D uncertain. V lost 0 bases and J lost 1, with 4 bases in between. Germline V CDR1 and CDR2: SGHVS, FQNEAQ. The CDR3 length is 14 residues. This CDR3 is CASSLARSGNTIYF. CDR3 coding DNA: TGTGCCAGCAGCTTAGCCAGGTCTGGAAACACCATATATTTT.

The CDR3, as DNA: TGTGCCAGCAGCTTAGAAACAGATACGCAGTATTTT. Its protein product is CASSLETDTQYF. This rearrangement joins TRBV7-3 to TRBJ2-3; D uncertain. Germline assignment: CDR1 SGHTA and CDR2 FQGTGA. V was clipped by 2 bases and J by 3 bases, with 3 bases between them. The CDR3 length is 12 residues. Full variable domain (missing parts from reference TRBV7-3 and TRBJ2-3): GAGVSQTPSNKVTEKGKYVELRCDPISGHTALYWYRQSLGQGPEFLIYFQGTGAADDSGLPNDRFFAVRPEGSVSTLKIQRTERGDSAVYLCASSLETDTQYFGPGTRLTVL.

This clone was picked up a small number of times. The V gene is TRBV27, the J gene TRBJ2-7; no definite D call. From germline, CDR1 is MNHEY and CDR2 SMNVEV (reference sequence). V was trimmed by 5 bases and J by 4 bases, leaving 12 bases between them. CDR3 length: 13 amino acids. The CDR3 loop is CASSRLGGYEQYF. The DNA for the CDR3 is TGTGCCAGCAGTCGGCTGGGCGGTTACGAGCAGTACTTC.

A note on this clone: Within the sample, other DNA sequences also encode this same CDR3. The gene calls are TRBV5-1 and TRBJ2-3, with a possible D match to TRBD1 (6 bases). V shed 0 bases and J shed 5 bases, with 16 bases lying between them. The CDR3 spans 16 residues. CDR1 is SGHRS, CDR2 YFSETQ, per germline. CDR3 loop: CASSLDLAGVGDTQYF. The CDR3 region has the DNA TGCGCCAGCAGCTTGGATTTGGCAGGGGTGGGAGATACGCAGTATTTT.

V and J are TRBV7-3 and TRBJ1-1; 9 bases fit TRBD1. Germline CDR1 is SGHTA and CDR2 is FQGTGA. Germline trimming cut 5 bases from V and 1 base from J; bases unmatched to any gene: 5. The CDR3 is made up of 15 amino acids. DNA of the CDR3: TGTGCCAGCAGCACGGGACAGGGTACGAACACTGAAGCTTTCTTT. This codes for CASSTGQGTNTEAFF.

This chain connects TRBV11-2 to TRBJ2-7; 7 bases agree with TRBD2. Germline CDR1 SGHAT, CDR2 FQNNGV. After removal of 9 bases from V and 5 bases from J, the junction contained 19 bases not matched to a gene. The CDR3 is 16 residues long. CDR3 in amino acids: CARIDPEGGGSNEQYF. The CDR3 DNA is TGTGCCAGAATTGACCCGGAGGGTGGCGGGAGTAACGAGCAGTACTTC.

The genes are TRBV19 and TRBJ1-1; D remains unclear. V lost 5 bases and J 1 base, leaving 11 bases between the germline ends. This CDR3 is built from 14 residues. Germline V gives CDR1 LNHDA, CDR2 SQIVND (reference sequence). The DNA for the CDR3 is TGTGCCAGTAGTCCTCCTTATCCGAACACTGAAGCTTTCTTT. It codes for CASSPPYPNTEAFF. The full variable domain, in which reference TRBV19 and TRBJ1-1 provide the parts outside the CDR3, is DGGITQSPKYLFRKEGQNVTLSCEQNLNHDAMYWYRQDPGQGLRLIYYSQIVNDFQKGDIAEGYSVSREKKESFPLTVTSAQKNPTAFYLCASSPPYPNTEAFFGQGTRLTVV.

This clone was recorded only once. This chain uses TRBV4-3 with TRBJ2-7; 7 nucleotides agree with TRBD2. V shed 1 base, J shed 6 bases, and the junction held 3 bases outside the gene matches. In germline, CDR1 is LGHNA, CDR2 YSLEER. The CDR3 extends over 13 amino acids. CDR3 coding DNA: TGCGCCAGCAGCCAAGTGTCGGGGGGCGAGCAGTACTTC. This encodes CASSQVSGGEQYF.

This clone has only one observation. The sample holds other DNA sequences that translate to the same CDR3. V and J are TRBV7-9 and TRBJ1-1, with TRBD1 matching 7 bases. J gave up 4 bases and V 1 base, and 0 bases lay outside the gene matches. The CDR3 has 13 residues. CDR1 is SEHNR and CDR2 is FQNEAQ in the germline V gene (reference sequence). CDR3 region: CASSLGQGTEAFF. In DNA form, the CDR3 reads TGTGCCAGCAGCTTAGGACAGGGCACTGAAGCTTTCTTT.

The chain is built from TRBV7-9 and TRBJ1-1; the D gene is possibly TRBD1 (5 bases). Looked up from germline, CDR1 is SEHNR and CDR2 is FQNEAQ (reference sequence). The CDR3 consists of 13 residues. V lost 1 base to trimming and J lost 10 bases, with 13 bases between them. CDR3 sequence (DNA): TGTGCCAGCAGCTTAGAGCAGGCAGGGCGAGCTTTCTTT. It translates to CASSLEQAGRAFF.